A single sample gave rise to the 8 T cell receptor beta chains below, sequenced in a study of blood T cell repertoires in COVID-19. The data were produced by immunoSEQ multiplex PCR, yet TCRdb's version contains in-frame clones alone and is incomplete. This table has 250,000 to 350,000 clones, over 75% appearing once. Sequenced material: peripheral blood. These receptors came from a woman between 55 and 75 years old with acute or convalescent COVID-19.

This clone was found a few times. V gene TRBV11-2 combines with J gene TRBJ2-7; the D is unclear. CDR1 is SGHAT, CDR2 FQNNGV, per germline. V was shortened by 6 bases and J by 0 bases, with 18 bases between the two germline ends. This CDR3 region has 16 residues. The CDR3 loop reads CASRPLAAVSSYEQYF. Here the CDR3 DNA reads TGTGCCAGCAGGCCACTGGCCGCGGTCAGCTCCTACGAGCAGTACTTC.

The V and J genes are TRBV6-2 or TRBV6-3 and TRBJ2-5; D may be TRBD1 (6 bases). V lost 6 bases and J 5 bases, leaving 13 bases between the germline ends. Germline V CDR1 and CDR2: MNHEY, SVGEGT. This CDR3 contains 13 residues. CDR3 sequence: CASSPGQWETQYF. As DNA, the CDR3 is TGTGCCAGCAGCCCGGGACAATGGGAGACCCAGTACTTC.

The chain uses TRBV2 and TRBJ2-1; tentatively, D is TRBD2 (6 bases). The CDR3 runs to 16 residues. Between the trimmed V and J ends, which lost 3 bases and 3 bases, there was a span of 15 bases. Germline V lookup: CDR1 SNHLY, CDR2 FYNNEI. CDR3 in amino acids: CASSESAGNRYNEQFF. In DNA, the CDR3 is TGTGCCAGCAGTGAGTCGGCGGGGAACCGCTACAATGAGCAGTTCTTC.

The chain links TRBV7-3 to TRBJ1-3; TRBD1 matches at 9 bases. The CDR3 has 19 residues. V lost 0 bases to trimming and J lost 2 bases; unmatched junction nucleotides: 11. Germline V CDR1 and CDR2: SGHTA, FQGTGA. In nucleotides, the CDR3 is TGTGCCAGCAGCTTAACGGGCCCCGGGACAGGGTCCCCTGGAAACACCATATATTTT. It encodes CASSLTGPGTGSPGNTIYF.

V and J are TRBV28 and TRBJ2-1; 8 bases map to TRBD2. Trimming cost V 6 bases and J 7 bases; bases outside gene matches: 17. The CDR3 loop spans 17 amino acids. Germline V gene lookup returns CDR1 MDHEN and CDR2 SYDVKM. This CDR3 is CASRYTRTSPPWNEQFF. Written as DNA, the CDR3 is TGTGCCAGCAGATACACCCGGACTAGCCCACCGTGGAATGAGCAGTTCTTC.

This chain links TRBV2 with TRBJ1-1, with 9 bases matching TRBD1. Germline CDR1 SNHLY, CDR2 FYNNEI. V lost 11 bases and J lost 2; bases outside the gene matches: 6. The CDR3 length is 13 residues. The CDR3 loop is CAAGTGRNTEAFF. CDR3 sequence (DNA): TGTGCCGCTGGGACAGGGAGAAACACTGAAGCTTTCTTT.

This chain uses TRBV4-2 with TRBJ1-1; 9 positions match TRBD1. This CDR3 is 16 amino acids long. V lost 0 bases, J lost 3 bases, and 5 bases stayed unmatched. The germline CDR1 and CDR2 sequences are LGHNA and YNFKEQ. The CDR3 DNA follows: TGTGCCAGCAGCCAAGAAGGGACAGGGTGGGACACTGAAGCTTTCTTT. Amino acids: CASSQEGTGWDTEAFF.

J is TRBJ2-1 and V is TRBV7-6; D is possibly TRBD1 (5 bases). V was clipped by 0 bases and J by 3 bases, with 9 bases between them. Looked up from germline, CDR1 is SGHVS and CDR2 is FNYEAQ. The CDR3 is made up of 15 amino acids. The CDR3 loop reads CASSLAREVYNEQFF. The CDR3 DNA follows: TGTGCCAGCAGCTTAGCCAGGGAAGTCTACAATGAGCAGTTCTTC.